A single sample gave rise to the 27 T cell receptor beta chains below, sequenced in a study of blood T cell repertoires in COVID-19. Sequenced by immunoSEQ multiplex PCR; TCRdb stores in-frame clones only, minus some. This table has 200,000 to 250,000 clones, just over 85% appearing once. Input material: PBMCs or T cells enriched from blood (not recorded which). The receptors come from a woman in her fifties or sixties with acute COVID-19.

This clone was picked up a small number of times. This sequence joins TRBV6-5 and TRBJ1-6; 8 positions match TRBD1. CDR3 length: 14 amino acids. J gave up 7 bases and V 6 bases, and 5 bases lay outside the gene matches. From germline, CDR1 is MNHEY and CDR2 SVGAGI. CDR3 nucleotides: TGTGCCAGCAGCCAGAACAGGGGGAATTCACCCCTCCACTTT. Amino acids: CASSQNRGNSPLHF.

This clone has just a few counts. The V gene is TRBV7-8, the J gene TRBJ2-7, with 7 bases lining up with TRBD2. In germline, CDR1 is SGHVS, CDR2 FQNEAQ. This CDR3 spans 15 amino acids. V gave up 1 base and J gave up 3 bases; unmatched junction bases: 6. The CDR3 region is CASSLEWLADYEQYF. The CDR3, as DNA: TGTGCCAGCAGCTTAGAGTGGCTAGCGGACTACGAGCAGTACTTC.

The gene calls are TRBV6-5 and TRBJ2-7; D is possibly TRBD1 (5 bases). CDR3 length: 12 residues. CDR1 is MNHEY and CDR2 is SVGAGI in the germline V gene. Here the CDR3 reads CAIKGKSYEQYF. CDR3 sequence (DNA): TGTGCAATTAAGGGGAAATCCTACGAGCAGTACTTC.

The chain recombines TRBV9 with TRBJ2-7; 8 bases are a match to TRBD2. The CDR3 runs 16 residues. Germline V gene data show CDR1 as SGDLS and CDR2 as YYNGEE. The V gene end was trimmed by 4 bases and the J gene end by 5 bases; junction bases not matched to a gene: 14. The CDR3 DNA reads TGTGCCAGCAGCTCCCGGGGGGGGCTAGCGGACCACGAGCAGTACTTC. This translates into CASSSRGGLADHEQYF.

The chain couples TRBV4-1 to TRBJ1-5; 10 bases align to TRBD1. With 3 bases clipped from V and 4 bases from J, the junction kept 6 bases outside the gene matches. Germline CDR1 MGHRA, CDR2 YSYEKL. CDR3 length: 16 residues. The CDR3 DNA reads as TGCGCCAGCAGCCAGTCCGGGACAGGGGATAATCAGCCCCAGCATTTT. Protein sequence: CASSQSGTGDNQPQHF.

The chain carries TRBV19 and TRBJ2-1; TRBD1 aligns across 8 bases. Germline V CDR1 and CDR2: LNHDA, SQIVND (reference sequence). Trimming took 5 bases from V and 15 from J; bases not matched to a gene: 9. The CDR3 is made up of 12 amino acids. CDR3 region: CASSGQGALWFF. DNA for the CDR3: TGTGCCAGTAGTGGACAGGGTGCCCTCTGGTTCTTC.

The chain links TRBV28 to TRBJ1-5; tentative D call: TRBD1 (5 bases). Germline CDR1 is MDHEN and CDR2 is SYDVKM. The CDR3 covers 15 residues. V lost 5 bases, J lost 0 bases, and 11 bases lay in between. CDR3 bases: TGTGCCAGCAGTGAGGCGGGGGGTAGCAATCAGCCCCAGCATTTT. Its translation is CASSEAGGSNQPQHF.

This clone was seen a single time. V usage is TRBV28 and J usage is TRBJ2-2, with D possibly being TRBD2 (7 bases). V was trimmed by 6 bases and J by 5 bases, leaving 19 bases between them. The germline V gene has CDR1 MDHEN and CDR2 SYDVKM. The CDR3 consists of 16 residues. The CDR3: CASSPPGGVWTGELFF. The CDR3 coding sequence is TGTGCCAGCAGCCCTCCGGGGGGCGTTTGGACCGGGGAGCTGTTTTTT.

This chain uses TRBV6-5 with TRBJ1-1; maybe TRBD1 (6 bases). Germline V lookup: CDR1 MNHEY, CDR2 SVGAGI. V was shortened by 2 bases and J by 8 bases, with 15 bases between the two germline ends. The CDR3 contains 14 residues. The CDR3 DNA reads as TGTGCCAGCAGTTACCGGGGGGCGAGCTGGGAAGCTTTCTTT. It yields the protein CASSYRGASWEAFF.

This chain uses TRBV5-1 with TRBJ2-1, with D unclear. Germline V gene sequence: CDR1 SGHRS, CDR2 YFSETQ. V lost 4 bases and J lost 4, with 9 bases in between. The length of the CDR3 is 13 residues. The DNA for the CDR3 is TGCGCCAGCAGCCTTGACTCTTACAATGAGCAGTTCTTC. This codes for CASSLDSYNEQFF.

This chain connects TRBV18 to TRBJ2-1, with 10 nucleotides matching TRBD1. The CDR3 runs to 14 residues. V lost 2 bases to trimming and J lost 8 bases; unmatched junction nucleotides: 3. The germline CDR1 and CDR2 sequences are KGHSH and LQKENI. The CDR3 DNA reads as TGTGCCAGCTCACCAGGGACAGGGGCGGATGAGCAGTTCTTC. Translating it yields CASSPGTGADEQFF.

The chain has TRBV7-2 and TRBJ2-7, with TRBD2 matching over 9 bases. Germline CDR1 SGHTA, CDR2 FQGNSA. The CDR3 length is 15 residues. V lost 3 bases and J lost 4; bases outside the gene matches: 7. DNA of the CDR3: TGTGCCAGCAGCTTCTCTAGCGGGACGGCTTACGAGCAGTACTTC. Residues: CASSFSSGTAYEQYF.

This clone was detected only a few times. The rearrangement links TRBV27 to TRBJ1-5, with D tentatively TRBD1 (5 bases). The germline gives CDR1 MNHEY, CDR2 SMNVEV (reference sequence). The CDR3 has 16 residues. Trimming pared 2 bases from V and 6 bases from J, leaving 17 bases between. The CDR3: CASSLVGASGSQPQHF. The CDR3 DNA reads as TGTGCCAGCAGTTTAGTAGGGGCTTCTGGCAGTCAGCCCCAGCATTTT.

The V call is TRBV4-1, the J call TRBJ2-7; the D gene is possibly TRBD1 (6 bases). Trimming pared 4 bases from V and 5 bases from J, leaving 15 bases between. Germline lookup yields CDR1 MGHRA and CDR2 YSYEKL. CDR3 length equals 14 residues. CDR3 amino acids: CASSLVQGANEQYF. CDR3 nucleotide sequence: TGCGCCAGCAGCCTTGTACAGGGTGCCAACGAGCAGTACTTC.

The chain is built from TRBV20-1 and TRBJ2-3, with 8 bases aligning to TRBD2. V lost 3 bases, J lost 0 bases, and 8 bases stayed unmatched. Germline V gives CDR1 DFQATT, CDR2 SNEGSKA (reference sequence). The CDR3 has 16 amino acids. Here the CDR3 reads CSASGGSGDSTDTQYF. Written as DNA, the CDR3 is TGCAGTGCTAGTGGCGGTAGCGGGGATAGCACAGATACGCAGTATTTT.

Regarding this clone: This CDR3 is also generated by other DNA sequences in the sample. The gene calls are TRBV9 and TRBJ1-1; D unresolved. CDR3 length equals 13 residues. The ends were cut back, 2 bases at V and 0 bases at J, with 5 bases in the middle. Germline values: CDR1 SGDLS, CDR2 YYNGEE. The CDR3 sequence: CASSVTLNTEAFF. The CDR3 coding sequence is TGTGCCAGCAGCGTCACATTGAACACTGAAGCTTTCTTT.

CDR3 amino acids: CASRRVPQETQYF. CDR3 coding DNA: TGTGCCAGCAGGAGGGTGCCTCAAGAGACCCAGTACTTC. This chain uses TRBV6-5 with TRBJ2-5; D may be TRBD2 (5 bases). With 6 bases removed from V and 2 bases from J, the gap between germline ends came to 10 bases. The CDR3 runs to 13 residues. From germline, CDR1 is MNHEY and CDR2 SVGAGI.

The chain uses TRBV11-2 and TRBJ1-2, with D maybe TRBD1 (6 bases). Trimming shortened V by 0 bases and J by 6 bases, and 8 bases separated the two germline ends. CDR3 length equals 13 residues. The V gene's germline CDR1 is SGHAT and CDR2 FQNNGV. The CDR3 nucleotides are TGTGCCAGCAGCTTAGACAGGGGCCATGGCTACACCTTC. Its protein is CASSLDRGHGYTF.

The chain is built from TRBV6-5 and TRBJ1-1; unclear D gene. The CDR3 is made up of 11 amino acids. Germline lookup yields CDR1 MNHEY and CDR2 SVGAGI. V lost 8 bases and J lost 3, with 7 bases in between. This CDR3 is CASPRYTEAFF. CDR3 in DNA: TGTGCCAGCCCTAGGTACACTGAAGCTTTCTTT.

The chain couples TRBV6-2 or TRBV6-3 to TRBJ1-2, with D hard to call. From germline, CDR1 is MNHEY and CDR2 SVGEGT. Trimming left V 4 bases short and J 4 bases short, with 4 bases between. The CDR3 loop spans 11 amino acids. The DNA of the CDR3 is TGTGCCAGCAGTTCTAGCTATGGCTACACCTTC. Protein product: CASSSSYGYTF.

This clone came up a few times. The chain recombines TRBV5-1 with TRBJ1-2; TRBD1 agrees at 10 bases. This CDR3 comprises 15 residues. Germline CDR1 reads SGHRS; CDR2 reads YFSETQ. With V trimmed by 4 bases and J by 8 bases, 11 bases remained unmatched. This chain's CDR3 is CASSRDRGQLNGYTF. The CDR3 nucleotides read TGCGCCAGCAGCCGAGACAGGGGGCAGTTGAACGGCTACACCTTC.

The chain combines TRBV11-3 with TRBJ2-5; no definite D call. The CDR3 is 13 residues long. CDR1 and CDR2 (germline): SGHNT, YENEEA. Trimming shortened V by 3 bases and J by 0 bases, and 5 bases separated the two germline ends. DNA for the CDR3: TGTGCCAGCAGCTTCCGGGACCAAGAGACCCAGTACTTC. Translated, it gives CASSFRDQETQYF. Drawing the rest from reference TRBV11-3 and TRBJ2-5, the complete variable domain is EAGVVQSPRYKIIEKKQPVAFWCNPISGHNTLYWYLQNLGQGPELLIRYENEEAVDDSQLPKDRFSAERLKGVDSTLKIQPAELGDSAVYLCASSFRDQETQYFGPGTRLLVL.

This clone was seen just once. J is TRBJ1-2 and V is TRBV9; D is possibly TRBD1 (6 bases). The length of the CDR3 is 12 residues. Germline V gene data show CDR1 as SGDLS and CDR2 as YYNGEE. The V and J ends lost 4 bases and 8 bases respectively, with 12 bases between them. CDR3 loop: CASSLQGRGYTF. In DNA, the CDR3 is TGTGCCAGCAGCCTACAGGGTCGAGGCTACACCTTC.

This chain joins TRBV9 and TRBJ2-4; unclear D gene. Trimming cost V 0 bases and J 6 bases, with 16 bases left between them. Germline CDR1 reads SGDLS; CDR2 reads YYNGEE. The CDR3 runs to 16 residues. CDR3 sequence reads: CASSVASQVPTNIQYF. DNA for the CDR3: TGTGCCAGCAGCGTAGCTTCCCAGGTCCCTACAAACATTCAGTACTTC.

The genes are TRBV7-6 and TRBJ2-7; TRBD2 matches at 12 bases. The ends lost 5 bases at V and 9 bases at J; junction bases unmatched: 8. The CDR3 sequence is 14 residues long. Per the germline V gene, CDR1 is SGHVS and CDR2 is FNYEAQ. CDR3 bases: TGTGCCAGCAGCCCCTCCGGGACTAGCGGGCGGCAGTACTTC. This codes for CASSPSGTSGRQYF.

CDR3 amino acids: CASSQEASGQYF. As DNA, the CDR3 is TGTGCCAGCAGCCAGGAGGCTAGCGGTCAGTACTTC. V is TRBV7-2 and J is TRBJ2-7, with TRBD2 matching 7 bases. V lost 5 bases, J lost 10 bases, and 8 bases stayed unmatched. The germline V gene has CDR1 SGHTA and CDR2 FQGNSA. This CDR3 region has 12 residues.

The rearrangement uses TRBV6-2 or TRBV6-3 and TRBJ1-2; 11 nucleotides align to TRBD1. Germline V gene data show CDR1 as MNHEY and CDR2 as SVGEGT. The CDR3 is 15 amino acids. The trim removed 5 bases at V and 2 bases at J, leaving 4 bases unmatched. This CDR3 is CASSPDRGRNYGYTF. CDR3 bases: TGTGCCAGCAGTCCGGACAGGGGGCGAAACTATGGCTACACCTTC.